At least ten counts were recorded for the clone carrying this T cell receptor (beta chain). In each case, RNA was isolated and then reverse transcribed into cDNA as the sequencing template. Generated by immunoSEQ multiplex PCR, the TCRdb table keeps only in-frame clones and is missing some. Of a few hundred thousand clones in the sample, approximately 47% were seen once. Trimming removed 0 bases from V and 2 bases from J, with 14 bases in between. This CDR3 comprises 17 residues. Germline CDR1 is LGHNT and CDR2 is FRNRAP. These data originate in a study of CD8+ T cells in alopecia areata. Treatment reported: oral pan-JAK inhibitor, 5-10 mg twice daily.

This rearrangement joins TRBV12-5 to TRBJ2-4; tentatively, D is TRBD2 (5 bases). The input for sequencing was CD4+ T cells sorted from blood, taken between weeks 36 and 40, from a patient treated with tofacitinib. The TCR originated in a human donor with alopecia areata. CDR3 region: CASGLVLSGGSKNIQYF. Here the CDR3 DNA reads TGTGCTAGTGGTTTGGTACTTTCTGGAGGATCCAAAAACATTCAGTACTTC.